The rows below give T cell receptor beta chains drawn from one sample of a study of blood T cell repertoires in COVID-19. The protocol was immunoSEQ multiplex PCR, while the TCRdb copy is restricted to in-frame clones and leaves out a portion. The sample lists 310,000 or so clones, around 87% seen once, with 1% in the top ten. Input material: peripheral blood. All receptors come from a man in his fifties with active or convalescent COVID-19. Both conserved end residues are part of each CDR3. D genes are given only for firm matches. The listing skips clone size in some rows; elsewhere it reads once, few, many or a size class.

j_gene: TRBJ1-3
len: 15
abundance: few
d_gene: .
v_gene: TRBV6-1
CDR3nt: TGTGCCAGCAGTGAAGAGATGAGCTCTGGAAACACCATATATTTT
CDR3aa: CASSEEMSSGNTIYF

j_gene: TRBJ2-3
len: 16
abundance: .
d_gene: TRBD1
v_gene: TRBV9
CDR3nt: TGTGCCAGCAGCGCCGGGACAGGGGCCCGCACAGATACGCAGTATTTT
CDR3aa: CASSAGTGARTDTQYF

j_gene: TRBJ1-5
len: 14
abundance: once
d_gene: .
v_gene: TRBV2
CDR3nt: TGTGCCAGCAGTGACAGAAATAGCAATCAGCCCCAGCATTTT
CDR3aa: CASSDRNSNQPQHF

j_gene: TRBJ2-7
len: 11
abundance: .
d_gene: .
v_gene: TRBV28
CDR3nt: TGTGCCAGCAGTCGACATATCGAGCAGTACTTC
CDR3aa: CASSRHIEQYF

j_gene: TRBJ1-5
len: 16
abundance: .
d_gene: .
v_gene: TRBV6-6
CDR3nt: TGTGCCAGCAGTTTAAAAAACAGGAATAGCAATCAGCCCCAGCATTTT
CDR3aa: CASSLKNRNSNQPQHF

j_gene: TRBJ1-4
len: 15
abundance: .
d_gene: TRBD1
v_gene: TRBV18
CDR3nt: TGTGCCAGCTCACCAAGGACAGGGAGTAATGAAAAACTGTTTTTT
CDR3aa: CASSPRTGSNEKLFF

j_gene: TRBJ1-1
len: 13
abundance: .
d_gene: .
v_gene: TRBV6-2/TRBV6-3
CDR3nt: TGTGCCAGCAGTTATGGGCATAACACTGAAGCTTTCTTT
CDR3aa: CASSYGHNTEAFF

j_gene: TRBJ2-7
len: 15
abundance: .
d_gene: TRBD2
v_gene: TRBV28
CDR3nt: TGTGCCAGCAGCCCCGGAGCGGGAGGAGTCTACGAGCAGTACTTC
CDR3aa: CASSPGAGGVYEQYF

j_gene: TRBJ2-5
len: 14
abundance: .
d_gene: TRBD2
v_gene: TRBV7-7
CDR3nt: TGTGCTAGCAGCCCCCAAGCGGGGGAAGAGACCCAGTACTTC
CDR3aa: CASSPQAGEETQYF

j_gene: TRBJ2-2
len: 17
abundance: once
d_gene: TRBD1
v_gene: TRBV7-2
CDR3nt: TGTGCCAGCAGCTTAGCCGGGACAGCTTGGAACACCGGGGAGCTGTTTTTT
CDR3aa: CASSLAGTAWNTGELFF

j_gene: TRBJ2-1
len: 16
abundance: .
d_gene: TRBD2
v_gene: TRBV3-1/TRBV3-2
CDR3nt: TGTGCCAGCAGCCAAGGGGGTAGCGGGAGAGGCCGTGAGCAGTTCTTC
CDR3aa: CASSQGGSGRGREQFF

j_gene: TRBJ1-1
len: 13
abundance: .
d_gene: .
v_gene: TRBV12-3/TRBV12-4
CDR3nt: TGTGCCAGCAGTCCGTCGGTGAACACTGAAGCTTTCTTT
CDR3aa: CASSPSVNTEAFF

j_gene: TRBJ2-5
len: 15
abundance: .
d_gene: TRBD2
v_gene: TRBV24-1
CDR3nt: TGTGCCACCAGTGGGTCAGGGAGGGCTCAAGAGACCCAGTACTTC
CDR3aa: CATSGSGRAQETQYF

j_gene: TRBJ1-4
len: 15
abundance: .
d_gene: .
v_gene: TRBV28
CDR3nt: TGTGCCAGCAGTTTATGGGCGGGCCGGGGTGAAAAACTGTTTTTT
CDR3aa: CASSLWAGRGEKLFF

j_gene: TRBJ1-5
len: 14
abundance: .
d_gene: TRBD1
v_gene: TRBV19
CDR3nt: TGTGCCAGTAGCCCGGGACAGTCTAATCAGCCCCAGCATTTT
CDR3aa: CASSPGQSNQPQHF

j_gene: TRBJ2-7
len: 13
abundance: .
d_gene: TRBD1
v_gene: TRBV24-1
CDR3nt: TGTGCCACCAGTGATCAGGGGACAGGGCGGGTGCACTTC
CDR3aa: CATSDQGTGRVHF

j_gene: TRBJ2-6
len: 15
abundance: .
d_gene: .
v_gene: TRBV6-5
CDR3nt: TGTGCCAGCAGTTCGTCAGGCGCTGGGGCCAACGTCCTGACTTTC
CDR3aa: CASSSSGAGANVLTF

j_gene: TRBJ2-5
len: 13
abundance: few
d_gene: .
v_gene: TRBV19
CDR3nt: TGTGCCAGTAGTAGGCAGGTTCAAGAGACCCAGTACTTC
CDR3aa: CASSRQVQETQYF

j_gene: TRBJ1-1
len: 14
abundance: .
d_gene: .
v_gene: TRBV5-4
CDR3nt: TGTGCCAGCAGCCTCCGCAGTGCTAACACTGAAGCTTTCTTT
CDR3aa: CASSLRSANTEAFF

j_gene: TRBJ1-2
len: 13
abundance: once
d_gene: TRBD1
v_gene: TRBV28
CDR3nt: TGTGCCAGCAGAAGGGACAGGGTGGGTGGCTACACCTTC
CDR3aa: CASRRDRVGGYTF

j_gene: TRBJ1-4
len: 14
abundance: .
d_gene: .
v_gene: TRBV6-6
CDR3nt: TGTGCCAGCAGTGGGCCGGGGACTAATGAAAAACTGTTTTTT
CDR3aa: CASSGPGTNEKLFF

j_gene: TRBJ2-1
len: 16
abundance: few
d_gene: .
v_gene: TRBV13
CDR3nt: TGTGCCAGCAGCTTCAACCACTTAAACTCCTACAATGAGCAGTTCTTC
CDR3aa: CASSFNHLNSYNEQFF

j_gene: TRBJ1-1
len: 15
abundance: .
d_gene: .
v_gene: TRBV7-8
CDR3nt: TGTGCCAGCAGCTTAGAATTACTAAATGCTGCTGAAGCTTTCTTT
CDR3aa: CASSLELLNAAEAFF

j_gene: TRBJ1-2
len: 14
abundance: .
d_gene: .
v_gene: TRBV28
CDR3nt: TGTGCCAGCAGCCTAGACGGGACTAACTATGGCTACACCTTC
CDR3aa: CASSLDGTNYGYTF

j_gene: TRBJ1-2
len: 16
abundance: .
d_gene: TRBD1
v_gene: TRBV10-1
CDR3nt: TGCGCCAGCAGTGAGTTTCAGGGGGAACGTCGCTATGGCTACACCTTC
CDR3aa: CASSEFQGERRYGYTF

j_gene: TRBJ1-2
len: 14
abundance: few
d_gene: TRBD1
v_gene: TRBV28
CDR3nt: TGTGCCAGTGAGGGACAGGGAGGTATTCGTGGCTACACCTTC
CDR3aa: CASEGQGGIRGYTF

j_gene: TRBJ1-6
len: 17
abundance: .
d_gene: TRBD1
v_gene: TRBV10-3
CDR3nt: TGTGCCATCAGTAGGGACAGTCCAAATTCCTATAATTCACCCCTCCACTTT
CDR3aa: CAISRDSPNSYNSPLHF

j_gene: TRBJ1-5
len: 16
abundance: .
d_gene: TRBD1
v_gene: TRBV7-2
CDR3nt: TGTGCCAGCAGCCGGACCGGGACAGGCGACAATCAGCCCCAGCATTTT
CDR3aa: CASSRTGTGDNQPQHF

j_gene: TRBJ1-5
len: 13
abundance: .
d_gene: .
v_gene: TRBV7-6
CDR3nt: TGTGCCAGCAGCTTAGCAGCCGATCAGCCCCAGCATTTT
CDR3aa: CASSLAADQPQHF

j_gene: TRBJ1-1
len: 14
abundance: .
d_gene: .
v_gene: TRBV9
CDR3nt: TGTGCCAGCAGCGCCGACCGGGGGGGGACTGAAGCTTTCTTT
CDR3aa: CASSADRGGTEAFF

j_gene: TRBJ1-4
len: 14
abundance: .
d_gene: TRBD1
v_gene: TRBV5-1
CDR3nt: TGCGCCAGCAGCTTGGAGGACAGGAATGAAAAACTGTTTTTT
CDR3aa: CASSLEDRNEKLFF

j_gene: TRBJ1-2
len: 15
abundance: .
d_gene: TRBD1
v_gene: TRBV28
CDR3nt: TGTGCCAGCACTACCCTGGGACAGGGGGCGCGCGGCTACACCTTC
CDR3aa: CASTTLGQGARGYTF

j_gene: TRBJ2-2
len: 17
abundance: .
d_gene: .
v_gene: TRBV5-1
CDR3nt: TGCGCCAGCAGCTTGCGACCCCGGGACTTGAACACCGGGGAGCTGTTTTTT
CDR3aa: CASSLRPRDLNTGELFF